This T cell receptor (beta chain) was found in a study of neurological immune-mediated disorders (dated by TCRdb to between 2018 and 2021). For the wider study: Of the approximately 34 multiple sclerosis patients, roughly 30 had relapsing-remitting MS and 3 had secondary progressive MS. Alongside PBMC samples, the set of fewer than 110 TCR-beta libraries contained longitudinal samples, technical triplicates, and paired CD4+ and CD8+ T-cell subsets that had been sorted. The cohort was made up of approximately 65 subjects, consisting of around 15 HAM/TSP patients, approximately 35 multiple sclerosis patients and roughly 20 healthy controls. The study compared peripheral blood TCR-beta repertoires of HTLV-I-associated myelopathy (HAM/TSP) patients, multiple sclerosis patients and healthy controls using UMI-based sequencing. Results the study describes overall, beyond this receptor: Across subjects, expanded clones never shared an identical CDR3 amino acid sequence, which suggests that the TCR-beta repertoires in every group were private. No association of the MS cluster with clinical or MRI features was observed, and the need for larger cohorts was stated by the authors. TCR clonal expansion was greatest in HAM/TSP patients and smallest in MS patients, who ranked below even healthy controls. In a phylogenetic analysis, the repertoires of 18 out of 34 MS patients fell into a single cluster of related CDR3 sequences, pointing to a possible signature at the repertoire level.

Concerning this clonotype: Its specific antigen is unknown. Since a much larger clone is just one base distant, this may be a read error.

cDNA was synthesized by template-switch 5'RACE using a primer carrying a 10-nucleotide random unique molecular identifier by which each TCR transcript was tagged. Over 190 million TCR-beta sequences, covering 15-18 subjects, were produced in each sequencing run. The RNeasy kit was used for extraction of total RNA. Using the KAPA Real-time Library Amplification kit, TCR-beta VDJ regions were amplified with primers for the TCR constant region and the 5'RACE anchor. A first PCR added sample indexes and Illumina adaptors, after which a second PCR increased the library yield. After Ampure bead purification, the roughly 650 bp TCR product was size-selected on a 2% E-gel SizeSelection system. Before pooling, library quality was assessed on a Bioanalyzer, concentration was determined with Qubit, and library quantification was performed with the Kapa Library Quantification kit. Paired-end 2 x 150 bp sequencing of the libraries was performed on an Illumina HiSeq 2500. To increase sequence diversity, roughly 24-31% phiX was spiked into each library pool. Per the original workflow: The quality-filtered reads were processed with the UMI-based MiGEC pipeline, whose error correction step removed more than 80% of the raw TCR sequences. IMGT germline references were used for alignment of VDJ genes, and clonotypes were defined by a unique CDR3 amino acid sequence together with V-J genes. Clonal expansion, Shannon diversity, and CDR3 relatedness (CalcPairwiseDistances, ClusterSamples) were evaluated with VDJtools, and phylogenetic trees were built with CLCbio workbench. Clones with at least 8 unique UMIs were defined as expanded, with this threshold being based on coefficient-of-variation modelling across technical triplicates. TCRdb reworked the public reads: Q25 trimming with fastp, MiXCR clone assembly, productive beta chains retained. Under each unique CDR3 protein, matching rows form one entry showing the most common genes and DNA. TCRdb, not the original authors, processed these V and J calls. This sample has under 70,000 distinct CDR3 sequences in its table, and roughly 5.5% of those were observed once. About 2.8% of the sample belongs to the ten largest clones.

For CDR1 and CDR2, the germline V gene (reference sequence) lists GTSNPN and SVGIG. Unmatched junction bases come to 8, with V trimmed by 5 bases and J by 2 bases. Reading from cysteine to phenylalanine, the CDR3 counts 15 amino acids. The kept DNA is CDR3 alone, 45 bases in frame from the first base. Unsorted PBMC libraries were generated from 2 million PBMCs stored in RNAlater at -80 °C until RNA extraction. The multiple sclerosis patients were enrolled in a US clinical protocol that used magnetic resonance imaging to evaluate disease progression. Peripheral blood was subjected to Ficoll-Hypaque density gradient centrifugation to isolate PBMCs, which were then cryopreserved in liquid nitrogen.

The source of this sequence is a woman aged 25 to 39 with multiple sclerosis. The sequenced material came from PBMCs. The sequence links TRBV30 to TRBJ2-2; 7 central nucleotides agree with TRBD1. The DNA is TGTGCCTGGGGGTTCCGGGACAGAAACACCGGGGAGCTGTTTTTT. Protein translation: CAWGFRDRNTGELFF.